The 12 T cell receptor beta chains below all came from one sample that was sequenced in a study of cytotoxic CD8 clonotypes in ibrutinib-treated CLL. Using immunoSEQ multiplex PCR, the repertoire was profiled, and TCRdb retains in-frame clones only, with some absent. The sample lists about 40,000 clones, 55% to 75% seen once, with around 10% in the top ten. Here the sequenced sample was PBMCs, taken at disease progression, from a patient treated with ibrutinib. All receptors derive from a human donor with chronic lymphocytic leukemia.

The chain employs TRBV11-2 and TRBJ1-2, with D uncertain. Looked up from germline, CDR1 is SGHAT and CDR2 is FQNNGV. V dropped 0 bases and J dropped 6 bases, with 5 bases sitting between them. The CDR3 covers 12 residues. As DNA, the CDR3 is TGTGCCAGCAGCTTAGATGTTGATGGCTACACCTTC. Translation: CASSLDVDGYTF.

The gene calls are TRBV28 and TRBJ1-5, with D possibly matching TRBD1 (6 bases). The CDR3 covers 16 residues. CDR1 MDHEN and CDR2 SYDVKM come from the germline V gene. The V end lost 1 base, the J end lost 4 bases, and 14 bases lay between the germline ends. The CDR3 nucleotides read TGTGCCAGCAGTTTATTACCAGGGGTCGATAATCAGCCCCAGCATTTT. Its protein product is CASSLLPGVDNQPQHF.

CDR3 DNA sequence: TGTGCCAGCAGCCTCGTGCTTCAGGGAGGCTTCACTGAAGCTTTCTTT. Its translation: CASSLVLQGGFTEAFF. J is TRBJ1-1 and V is TRBV7-9; tentative D call: TRBD1 (5 bases). CDR3 length: 16 amino acids. The V and J ends lost 5 bases and 4 bases respectively, with 20 bases between them. The V gene's germline CDR1 is SEHNR and CDR2 FQNEAQ (reference sequence). Combining the CDR3 with reference TRBV7-9 and TRBJ1-1 gives the whole variable domain DTGVSQNPRHKITKRGQNVTFRCDPISEHNRLYWYRQTLGQGPEFLTYFQNEAQLEKSRLLSDRFSAERPKGSFSTLEIQRTEQGDSAMYLCASSLVLQGGFTEAFFGQGTRLTVV.

J is TRBJ1-5 and V is TRBV19; the match to TRBD1 covers 8 bases. There are 14 residues in the CDR3. The germline CDR1 and CDR2 sequences are LNHDA and SQIVND (reference sequence). V trimming: 4 bases; J trimming: 3 bases; junction bases outside the gene matches: 2. The CDR3 spells CASSTTGDNQPQHF. The CDR3 DNA reads TGTGCCAGTAGTACGACAGGGGACAATCAGCCCCAGCATTTT.

The chain combines TRBV7-2 with TRBJ1-6; 8 bases agree with TRBD1. This CDR3 is 15 amino acids long. In germline, CDR1 is SGHTA, CDR2 FQGNSA. V dropped 1 base and J dropped 7; count of bases not matched to a gene: 3. The CDR3, as DNA: TGTGCCAGCAGCTTAGTTCAGGGGGCAAATTCACCCCTCCACTTT. As protein: CASSLVQGANSPLHF.

The V gene is TRBV11-1, the J gene TRBJ2-1; D unresolved. V was cut by 4 bases and J by 9 bases, with 19 bases left in between. CDR3 length: 15 residues. Germline V CDR1 and CDR2: SGHAT, FQDESV (reference sequence). The CDR3 sequence: CASSSTKEKVSEQFF. The CDR3 DNA reads as TGTGCCAGCAGCTCGACCAAGGAAAAGGTCAGTGAGCAGTTCTTC.

The chain carries TRBV6-6 and TRBJ1-2; D is perhaps TRBD1 (6 bases). CDR3 size: 13 residues. Germline-derived CDR1 and CDR2 are MNHNY and SVGAGI (reference sequence). The ends were cut back, 2 bases at V and 6 bases at J, with 10 bases in the middle. The CDR3 DNA sequence: TGTGCCAGCAGTTACAACAGGGCGCATGGCTACACCTTC. This sequence encodes CASSYNRAHGYTF.

V is TRBV2 and J is TRBJ1-4; the D is unclear. Per germline, CDR1 SNHLY and CDR2 FYNNEI. This CDR3 spans 13 amino acids. CDR3 DNA: TGTGTCGGGAAAGACGGAGACGTTGAAAAACTGTTTTTT. It translates to CVGKDGDVEKLFF. Combining the CDR3 with reference TRBV2 and TRBJ1-4 gives the whole variable domain EPEVTQTPSHQVTQMGQEVILRCVPISNHLYFYWYRQILGQKVEFLVSFYNNEISEKSEIFDDQFSVERPDGSNFTLKIRSTKLEDSAMYFCVGKDGDVEKLFFGSGTQLSVL.

The chain employs TRBV10-3 and TRBJ2-7; the D gene is possibly TRBD2 (5 bases). The V gene lost 10 bases and the J gene lost 4 bases, with 14 bases spanning the gap. Germline-derived CDR1 and CDR2 are ENHRY and SYGVKD. The CDR3 contains 12 residues. This CDR3 reads CASGEGRYEQYF. CDR3 DNA sequence: TGTGCCAGCGGCGAGGGCCGGTACGAGCAGTACTTC.

A single count supports this clone. The V gene is TRBV2, the J gene TRBJ2-7, with TRBD2 matching over 8 bases. This CDR3 is built from 17 residues. Germline V CDR1 and CDR2: SNHLY, FYNNEI. The V and J ends lost 5 bases and 4 bases, in that order; junction bases with no gene match: 16. The CDR3 sequence is CASSTDGLSGSGYEQYF. The CDR3 DNA is TGTGCCAGCAGTACCGACGGCCTCAGCGGGAGCGGGTACGAGCAGTACTTC.

The CDR3 reads CASSPGPPPHNEQFF. The CDR3 DNA sequence: TGCGCCAGCAGCCCGGGACCACCCCCTCACAATGAGCAGTTCTTC. The genes are TRBV5-1 and TRBJ2-1; D may match TRBD1 or TRBD2 (5 bases each). CDR1 and CDR2 (germline): SGHRS, YFSETQ. V lost 4 bases and J lost 5, with 16 bases in between. The CDR3 sequence is 15 residues long.

The rearrangement joins TRBV28 to TRBJ1-2, with D tentatively TRBD1 (6 bases). The CDR3 totals 13 residues. Per germline, CDR1 MDHEN and CDR2 SYDVKM. V was clipped by 8 bases and J by 1 base, with 11 bases between them. The CDR3: CASQTGFNYGYTF. In DNA form, the CDR3 reads TGTGCCAGCCAAACAGGGTTTAACTATGGCTACACCTTC.